Presented here are 22 T cell receptor beta chains from one specimen sequenced in a study of brain T cells in children with intractable seizures. Time point defined: blood from clinic visit 5 months post-surgery; TSC patient then seizure free. TCRdb's table, derived via immunoSEQ multiplex PCR, lists solely in-frame clones and lacks some. The table records under 400,000 clones, over 85% of them present only once. The input for sequencing was peripheral blood, taken more than 4 months after surgery. The source of these receptors is a boy under three years old with tuberous sclerosis and intractable seizures.

This clone was recorded once. The CDR3 region has the DNA TGTGCCAGTAGTTTGTCTGTAAGCGGGAGAGATACGCAGTATTTT. Translation gives CASSLSVSGRDTQYF. J is TRBJ2-3 and V is TRBV19; 8 bases fit TRBD2. Looked up from germline, CDR1 is LNHDA and CDR2 is SQIVND (reference sequence). This CDR3 comprises 15 residues. Trimming took 5 bases from V and 5 from J; bases not matched to a gene: 9. The variable domain in full, completed from reference TRBV19 and TRBJ2-3, reads DGGITQSPKYLFRKEGQNVTLSCEQNLNHDAMYWYRQDPGQGLRLIYYSQIVNDFQKGDIAEGYSVSREKKESFPLTVTSAQKNPTAFYLCASSLSVSGRDTQYFGPGTRLTVL.

The V and J genes are TRBV6-5 and TRBJ1-4; TRBD1 might be the D (6 bases). The CDR3 runs to 14 residues. Between the trimmed V and J ends, which lost 9 bases and 5 bases, there was a span of 16 bases. The germline CDR1 and CDR2 sequences are MNHEY and SVGAGI. This CDR3 reads CARCRDKRNEKLFF. In nucleotides, the CDR3 is TGTGCCAGGTGCCGGGACAAAAGAAATGAAAAACTGTTTTTT.

The chain uses TRBV27 and TRBJ1-2; tentatively, D is TRBD1 (5 bases). V lost 8 bases to trimming and J lost 4 bases, with 11 bases between them. The CDR3 has 12 amino acids. CDR1 and CDR2 from the germline V gene are MNHEY and SMNVEV (reference sequence). The CDR3 region has the DNA TGTGCCAGCTCGGGACGGCTCTATGGCTACACCTTC. Encoded protein: CASSGRLYGYTF.

DNA of the CDR3: TGTGCCACCAGCAGAGATCCTACCGGGGGCCAAGAGACCCAGTACTTC. Translating it yields CATSRDPTGGQETQYF. The chain uses TRBV15 and TRBJ2-5; D might be TRBD2 (6 bases). From germline, CDR1 is LNHNV and CDR2 YYDKDF (reference sequence). There are 16 residues in the CDR3. V lost 0 bases and J lost 1, with 12 bases in between.

The V and J genes are TRBV5-1 and TRBJ2-1; 8 positions agree with TRBD2. Germline V gene sequence: CDR1 SGHRS, CDR2 YFSETQ. The CDR3 totals 17 residues. J lost 2 bases, V lost 0 bases, and 7 bases had no gene match. In nucleotides, the CDR3 is TGCGCCAGCAGCTTGGCAACTGGGGGACTAGCCTACAATGAGCAGTTCTTC. It is translated as CASSLATGGLAYNEQFF.

This clone occurred once. The gene calls are TRBV2 and TRBJ2-3; the match to TRBD2 covers 9 bases. This CDR3 comprises 16 residues. The germline gives CDR1 SNHLY, CDR2 FYNNEI. V lost 5 bases and J lost 4; bases outside the gene matches: 10. The CDR3 DNA is TGTGCCAGCAGTCTAGGCGCGGGAGGGAGCGCAGATACGCAGTATTTT. This gives the protein CASSLGAGGSADTQYF.

This sequence joins TRBV11-3 and TRBJ2-7; D gene uncertain. Germline V gene sequence: CDR1 SGHNT, CDR2 YENEEA. The V and J ends lost 0 bases and 2 bases respectively, with 17 bases between them. The CDR3 totals 17 residues. CDR3 nucleotides: TGTGCCAGCAGCTTAGATGAGAGGACCTCGGCCCCCTACGAGCAGTACTTC. Encoded protein: CASSLDERTSAPYEQYF.

About this clone: The same CDR3 can be traced to other DNA sequences in this sample. The gene calls are TRBV24-1 and TRBJ2-1; D unresolved. V was pared by 3 bases and J by 1 base, with 3 bases between. Germline V CDR1 and CDR2: KGHDR, SFDVKD. The CDR3 runs 13 residues. The CDR3 nucleotides are TGTGCCACCAGTGATGGTTCCTACAATGAGCAGTTCTTC. Translating gives CATSDGSYNEQFF.

The chain combines TRBV28 with TRBJ2-3; D call uncertain. The CDR3 is made up of 19 amino acids. V dropped 7 bases and J dropped 0 bases, with 26 bases sitting between them. Germline-derived CDR1 and CDR2 are MDHEN and SYDVKM. The CDR3 region is CASISRVGLKPLSTDTQYF. In DNA, the CDR3 is TGTGCCAGCATCTCTCGGGTAGGGTTAAAGCCCCTTAGCACAGATACGCAGTATTTT.

This chain uses TRBV3-1 (or the pseudogene TRBV3-2) with TRBJ2-5, with TRBD2 matching 9 bases. CDR3 size: 18 residues. Germline CDR1 reads LGHDT; CDR2 reads YNNKEL (reference sequence). J was trimmed by 4 bases and V by 0 bases; bases with no gene match: 12. The DNA of the CDR3 is TGTGCCAGCAGCCAAGAGTGGGTTGGGACTAGCCTTCGAGAGACCCAGTACTTC. Residues: CASSQEWVGTSLRETQYF.

This rearrangement joins TRBV9 to TRBJ2-1, with D tentatively TRBD2 (6 bases). Trimming shortened V by 4 bases and J by 3 bases, and 23 bases separated the two germline ends. The length of the CDR3 is 18 residues. The germline gives CDR1 SGDLS, CDR2 YYNGEE. This CDR3 reads CASSTPRNGGTYYNEQFF. In DNA, the CDR3 is TGTGCCAGCAGCACCCCCCGGAATGGTGGGACTTACTACAATGAGCAGTTCTTC. Looking up the rest from reference TRBV9 and TRBJ2-1 gives the full variable domain: DSGVTQTPKHLITATGQRVTLRCSPRSGDLSVYWYQQSLDQGLQFLIQYYNGEERAKGNILERFSAQQFPDLHSELNLSSLELGDSALYFCASSTPRNGGTYYNEQFFGPGTRLTVL.

The chain recombines TRBV7-6 with TRBJ2-1, with 9 bases lining up with TRBD2. The germline V gene encodes CDR1 SGHVS and CDR2 FNYEAQ. This CDR3 has 15 residues. Trimming removed 0 bases from V and 9 bases from J; junction bases left unmatched: 6. Written as DNA, the CDR3 is TGTGCCAGCAGCTTAGCAGTGCGGGAGGGCCCTGAGCAGTTCTTC. Its protein product is CASSLAVREGPEQFF.

The rearrangement links TRBV30 to TRBJ1-2; TRBD1 agrees at 8 bases. The CDR3 sequence is 12 residues long. Trimming took 7 bases from V and 5 from J; bases not matched to a gene: 6. Germline CDR1 GTSNPN, CDR2 SVGIG (reference sequence). The CDR3: CASNTGGYGYTF. Written as DNA, the CDR3 is TGTGCCTCGAACACAGGGGGGTATGGCTACACCTTC. Full variable domain (missing parts from reference TRBV30 and TRBJ1-2): SQTIHQWPATLVQPVGSPLSLECTVEGTSNPNLYWYRQAAGRGLQLLFYSVGIGQISSEVPQNLSASRPQDRQFILSSKKLLLSDSGFYLCASNTGGYGYTFGSGTRLTVV.

This chain connects TRBV27 to TRBJ2-7; D may be TRBD2 (6 bases). With 6 bases removed from V and 2 bases from J, the gap between germline ends came to 17 bases. Germline CDR1 is MNHEY and CDR2 is SMNVEV (reference sequence). The CDR3 is 15 residues long. CDR3 residues: CASRLHGTSTYEQYF. DNA for the CDR3: TGTGCCAGCAGACTCCATGGGACTTCAACCTACGAGCAGTACTTC.

The J gene is TRBJ2-7, the V gene TRBV30; 10 bases align to TRBD2. This CDR3 has 14 residues. The germline CDR1 and CDR2 sequences are GTSNPN and SVGIG (reference sequence). V shed 1 base and J 3 bases; nucleotides not matched to a gene: 3. The CDR3 sequence is CAWSGIAGGYEQYF. The CDR3 DNA is TGTGCCTGGAGTGGCATAGCGGGAGGCTACGAGCAGTACTTC.

This chain joins TRBV3-1 (or the pseudogene TRBV3-2) and TRBJ2-7; TRBD1 aligns across 7 bases. The CDR3 loop spans 13 amino acids. V lost 4 bases and J lost 4; bases outside the gene matches: 4. Germline V gives CDR1 LGHDT, CDR2 YNNKEL (reference sequence). The DNA of the CDR3 is TGTGCCAGCAGCCCGACAGGGATGTACGAGCAGTACTTC. This codes for CASSPTGMYEQYF.

The V and J genes are TRBV10-2 and TRBJ2-1; no reliable D call. Germline CDR1 reads WSHSY; CDR2 reads SAAADI. Trimming stripped 0 bases from V and 9 bases from J, with 6 bases between. This CDR3 is 12 amino acids long. This CDR3 reads CASSESRSEQFF. The CDR3 DNA sequence: TGCGCCAGCAGTGAGTCGAGGAGTGAGCAGTTCTTC.

The CDR3 DNA sequence: TGTGCCAGCAGCTCTACCCGGGACCTAAATTCACCCCTCCACTTT. It is translated as CASSSTRDLNSPLHF. This rearrangement joins TRBV5-6 to TRBJ1-6, with D possibly TRBD1 on 5 matching bases. Germline V CDR1 and CDR2: SGHDT, YYEEEE. V lost 3 bases to trimming and J lost 7 bases, with 14 bases between them. This CDR3 spans 15 amino acids.

The chain couples TRBV11-3 to TRBJ2-3; D unresolved. The V and J ends lost 5 bases and 3 bases respectively, with 9 bases between them. Looked up from germline, CDR1 is SGHNT and CDR2 is YENEEA. CDR3 length: 13 amino acids. As DNA, the CDR3 is TGTGCCAGCAGCCACCGACCGACAGATACGCAGTATTTT. It encodes CASSHRPTDTQYF.

The rearrangement joins TRBV7-9 to TRBJ1-1, with 10 nucleotides matching TRBD1. With 3 bases clipped from V and 1 base from J, the junction kept 5 bases outside the gene matches. Germline V gene sequence: CDR1 SEHNR, CDR2 FQNEAQ (reference sequence). This CDR3 spans 16 amino acids. DNA for the CDR3: TGTGCCAGCAGCTTGCTAAGGGACAGGGGGAACACTGAAGCTTTCTTT. It translates to CASSLLRDRGNTEAFF.

The chain carries TRBV5-4 and TRBJ1-3; 9 nucleotides line up with TRBD1. With V trimmed by 0 bases and J by 2 bases, 3 bases remained unmatched. Germline CDR1 and CDR2: SGHNT and YYREEE (reference sequence). This CDR3 has 16 amino acids. The CDR3 region is CASSLAGTGTGNTIYF. Written as DNA, the CDR3 is TGTGCCAGCAGCTTGGCCGGGACAGGGACTGGAAACACCATATATTTT.

V and J are TRBV30 and TRBJ1-2; D uncertain. The CDR3 loop spans 13 amino acids. V shed 3 bases and J shed 3 bases, with 11 bases lying between them. Germline V gene sequence: CDR1 GTSNPN, CDR2 SVGIG (reference sequence). CDR3 coding DNA: TGTGCCTGGAGGGCCCCCGGGGACTATGGCTACACCTTC. It yields the protein CAWRAPGDYGYTF.